The entry that follows covers one T cell receptor (beta chain) sequence. The CDR3 covers 16 residues. With 4 bases clipped from V and 5 bases from J, the junction kept 13 bases outside the gene matches. The germline V gene has CDR1 SGDLS and CDR2 YYNGEE. The source of the sample is a study of blood T cell repertoires in COVID-19. Sequenced by immunoSEQ multiplex PCR; TCRdb stores in-frame clones only, minus some. The repertoire includes around 300,000 clones, more than 80% of them detected once, and over 2% sits in the top ten. The study counted Cohort 3 donors as recovered given two negative PCRs, clearance, or symptom resolution.

The sequenced sample consisted of PBMCs or T cells enriched from blood (not recorded which). The origin of this receptor is a woman younger than 35 who had recovered from COVID-19. The rearrangement uses TRBV9 and TRBJ1-1, with TRBD1 matching over 8 bases. CDR3 DNA: TGTGCCAGCAGCTCACGGACAGGGCTTTCTATGACTGAAGCTTTCTTT. It is translated as CASSSRTGLSMTEAFF.